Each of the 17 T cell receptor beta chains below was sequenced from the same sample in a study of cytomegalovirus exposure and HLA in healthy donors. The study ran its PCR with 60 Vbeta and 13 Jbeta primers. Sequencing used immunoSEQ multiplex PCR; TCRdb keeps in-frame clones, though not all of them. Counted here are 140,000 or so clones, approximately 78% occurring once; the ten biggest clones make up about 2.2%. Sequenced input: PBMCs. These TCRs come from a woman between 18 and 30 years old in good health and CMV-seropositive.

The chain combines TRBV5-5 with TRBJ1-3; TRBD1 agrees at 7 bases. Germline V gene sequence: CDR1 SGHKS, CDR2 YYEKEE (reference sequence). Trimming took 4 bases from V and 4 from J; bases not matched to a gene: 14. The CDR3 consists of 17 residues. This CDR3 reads CASSRVARGFAGNTIYF. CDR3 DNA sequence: TGTGCCAGCAGCCGAGTGGCCAGGGGGTTTGCCGGAAACACCATATATTTT.

CDR3 DNA sequence: TGTGCCAGCAGCTCTAGCGGACAGGGGGCATTTGGAAACACCATATATTTT. Translated, it gives CASSSSGQGAFGNTIYF. The rearrangement uses TRBV11-2 and TRBJ1-3, with TRBD1 identical over 11 bases. CDR1 is SGHAT, CDR2 FQNNGV, per germline. V was pared by 4 bases and J by 3 bases, with 8 bases of the junction left unmatched. The CDR3 is 17 residues long.

The CDR3 is CASSYSGGIGNTEAFF. CDR3 DNA sequence: TGTGCCAGCAGTTACTCGGGGGGAATCGGGAACACTGAAGCTTTCTTT. The chain has TRBV6-6 and TRBJ1-1, with D possibly being TRBD1 (5 bases). V shed 0 bases and J shed 1 base, with 12 bases lying between them. This CDR3 contains 16 residues. Germline assignment: CDR1 MNHNY and CDR2 SVGAGI (reference sequence).

The CDR3 nucleotides are TGTGCCAGCAGTGAAGCGCAGGGGGGCACAGATACGCAGTATTTT. Encoded protein: CASSEAQGGTDTQYF. This chain links TRBV6-1 with TRBJ2-3; 7 bases match TRBD1. The CDR3 consists of 15 residues. The V gene's germline CDR1 is MNHNS and CDR2 SASEGT. V lost 0 bases to trimming and J lost 1 base; unmatched junction nucleotides: 1.

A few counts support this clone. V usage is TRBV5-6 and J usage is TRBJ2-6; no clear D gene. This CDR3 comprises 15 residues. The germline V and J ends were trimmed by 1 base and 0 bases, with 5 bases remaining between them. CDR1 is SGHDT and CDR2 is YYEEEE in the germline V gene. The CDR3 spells CASSLFRSGANVLTF. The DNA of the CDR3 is TGTGCCAGCAGCTTGTTTCGCTCTGGGGCCAACGTCCTGACTTTC. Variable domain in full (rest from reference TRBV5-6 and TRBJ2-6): DAGVTQSPTHLIKTRGQQVTLRCSPKSGHDTVSWYQQALGQGPQFIFQYYEEEERQRGNFPDRFSGHQFPNYSSELNVNALLLGDSALYLCASSLFRSGANVLTFGAGSRLTVL.

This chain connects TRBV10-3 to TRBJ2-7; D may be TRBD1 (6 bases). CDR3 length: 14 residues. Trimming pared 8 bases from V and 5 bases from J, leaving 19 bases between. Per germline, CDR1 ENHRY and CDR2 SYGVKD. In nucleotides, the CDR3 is TGTGCCATCGGAGTACAGGGTATTCGGGACGAGCAGTACTTC. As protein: CAIGVQGIRDEQYF.

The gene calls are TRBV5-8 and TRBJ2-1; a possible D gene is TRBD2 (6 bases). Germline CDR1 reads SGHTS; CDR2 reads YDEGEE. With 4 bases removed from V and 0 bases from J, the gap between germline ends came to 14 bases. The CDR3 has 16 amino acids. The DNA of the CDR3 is TGTGCCAGCAGCCTTGGGACCGGGAGCTCCTACAATGAGCAGTTCTTC. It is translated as CASSLGTGSSYNEQFF.

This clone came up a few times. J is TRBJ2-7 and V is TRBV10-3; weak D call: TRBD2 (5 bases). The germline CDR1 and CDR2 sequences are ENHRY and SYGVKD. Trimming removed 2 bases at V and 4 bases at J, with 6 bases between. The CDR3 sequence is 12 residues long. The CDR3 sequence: CAISEPGYEQYF. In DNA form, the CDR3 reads TGTGCCATCAGTGAGCCGGGATACGAGCAGTACTTC.

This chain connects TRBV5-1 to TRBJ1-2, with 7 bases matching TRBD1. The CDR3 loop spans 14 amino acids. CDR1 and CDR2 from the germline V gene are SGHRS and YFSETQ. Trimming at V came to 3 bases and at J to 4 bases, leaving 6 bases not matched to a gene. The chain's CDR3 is CASSSEGAGYGYTF. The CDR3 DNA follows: TGCGCCAGCAGCTCCGAGGGGGCGGGCTATGGCTACACCTTC.

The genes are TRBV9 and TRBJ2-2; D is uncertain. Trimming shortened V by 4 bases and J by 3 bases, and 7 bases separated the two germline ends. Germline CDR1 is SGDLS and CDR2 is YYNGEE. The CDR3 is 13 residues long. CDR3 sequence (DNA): TGTGCCAGCAGCCCCCATGACACCGGGGAGCTGTTTTTT. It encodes CASSPHDTGELFF.

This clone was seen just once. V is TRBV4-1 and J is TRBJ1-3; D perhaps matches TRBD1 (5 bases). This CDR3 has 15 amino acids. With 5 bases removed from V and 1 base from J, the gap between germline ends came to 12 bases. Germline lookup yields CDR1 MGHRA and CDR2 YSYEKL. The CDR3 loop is CASSIRQGSGNTIYF. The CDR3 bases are TGCGCCAGCAGCATACGTCAGGGATCTGGAAACACCATATATTTT.

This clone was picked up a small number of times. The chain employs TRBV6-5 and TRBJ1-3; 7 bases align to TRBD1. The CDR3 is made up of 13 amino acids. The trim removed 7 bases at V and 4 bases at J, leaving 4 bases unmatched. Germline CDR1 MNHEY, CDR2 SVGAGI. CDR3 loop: CASTPDRGNTIYF. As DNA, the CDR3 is TGTGCCAGCACTCCGGACAGGGGAAACACCATATATTTT.

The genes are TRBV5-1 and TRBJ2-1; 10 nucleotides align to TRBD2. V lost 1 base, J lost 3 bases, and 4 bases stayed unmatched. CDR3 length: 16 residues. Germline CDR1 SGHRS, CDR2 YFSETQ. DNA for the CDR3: TGCGCCAGCAGCTTGATAGCGGGGGGCAACTACAATGAGCAGTTCTTC. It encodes CASSLIAGGNYNEQFF. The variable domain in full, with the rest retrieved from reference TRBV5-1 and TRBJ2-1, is KAGVTQTPRYLIKTRGQQVTLSCSPISGHRSVSWYQQTPGQGLQFLFEYFSETQRNKGNFPGRFSGRQFSNSRSEMNVSTLELGDSALYLCASSLIAGGNYNEQFFGPGTRLTVL.

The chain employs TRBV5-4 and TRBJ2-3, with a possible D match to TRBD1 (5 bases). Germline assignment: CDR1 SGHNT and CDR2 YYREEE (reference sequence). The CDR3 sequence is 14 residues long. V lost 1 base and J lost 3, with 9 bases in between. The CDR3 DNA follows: TGTGCCAGCAGCTTGTGGGGCCCGACAGATACGCAGTATTTT. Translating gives CASSLWGPTDTQYF.

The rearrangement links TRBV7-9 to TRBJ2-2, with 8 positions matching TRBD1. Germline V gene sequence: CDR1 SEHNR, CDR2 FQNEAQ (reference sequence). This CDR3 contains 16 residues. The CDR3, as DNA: TGTGCGAACACGGGACAGGAAAGCTCGAACACCGGGGAGCTGTTTTTT. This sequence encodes CANTGQESSNTGELFF.

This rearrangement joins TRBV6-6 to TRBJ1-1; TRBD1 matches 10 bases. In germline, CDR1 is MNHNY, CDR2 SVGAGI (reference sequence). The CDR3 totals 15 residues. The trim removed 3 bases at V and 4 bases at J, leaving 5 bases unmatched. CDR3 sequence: CASSYPGQGRTEAFF. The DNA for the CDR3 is TGTGCCAGCAGTTATCCGGGACAGGGGCGCACTGAAGCTTTCTTT.

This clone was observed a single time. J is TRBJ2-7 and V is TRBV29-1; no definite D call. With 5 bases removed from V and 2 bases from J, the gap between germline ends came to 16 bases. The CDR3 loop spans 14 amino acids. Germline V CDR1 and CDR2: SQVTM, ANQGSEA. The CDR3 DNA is TGCAGCGTTAATAATGGGCTTACTCCCTACGAGCAGTACTTC. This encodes CSVNNGLTPYEQYF.